By frequency in the sample, the clone carrying this T cell receptor beta chain is medium-sized (0.01 to 0.1%). Germline trimming cut 6 bases from V and 5 bases from J; bases unmatched to any gene: 14. This CDR3 has 16 amino acids. CDR1 is SEHNR, CDR2 FQNEAQ, per germline (reference sequence). TCRdb recomputed calls from the RT-PCR reads with MiXCR, one row per CDR3 protein. The sample shows 450 to 650 distinct CDR3 sequences, roughly 52% of them seen only once. The sample comprised memory CD4+ T cells from salivary gland. This chain uses TRBV7-9 with TRBJ2-5; 8 bases agree with TRBD1. The source is a female donor with primary Sjogren's syndrome. The CDR3 nucleotides read TGTGCCAGCAGTACAGGACAGGGCAGTATGCTGGAGACCCAGTACTTC. Translating gives CASSTGQGSMLETQYF.